The following is a TCR beta chain sequence with its context. Its recognized antigen is unknown. No quality values exist for individual bases; no much larger clone is one base distant. This record comes from a study of T cell responses to AZD1222 COVID-19 vaccine (dated by TCRdb to the early 2020s). For the wider study: AZD1222 recipients given second doses at about 4 weeks or at about 12 weeks were pooled, since spike-specific TCR depth and breadth were not found to differ between the two schedules. Trial participants were enrolled by age into subgroups of 18-55, 56-69 and 70-plus years, and approximately 150, 30 and 60 TCR-sequenced participants, respectively, were included in these subgroups. A total of 230 or so trial participants underwent TCR sequencing, of whom around 200 received two doses of AZD1222 and about 25 received two doses of the MenACWY control vaccine.

The CDR3 regions of human TCRbeta chains were analyzed by immunosequencing. On the authors' methods: TCRs in the repertoires were compared against a reference library of SARS-CoV-2-specific TCRs that had been generated with the MIRA antigen-specificity platform. Breadth was defined as the fraction of unique TCRs that were SARS-CoV-2-associated. Depth was defined as the fraction of total T cells that were SARS-CoV-2-associated. Using the MIRA data, each spike-specific TCR was mapped to the spike region that the TCR reacts to and placed in a CD4 or CD8 class. Log10-transformed breadth and depth values were compared by one-way ANOVA with Sidak's multiple comparisons tests. The clones in this table, taken by TCRdb from immuneACCESS, are in-frame only. Not every clone is retained; where verified, under half of the shortfall comes from an unresolved V gene, and the cause of the rest is unknown. V, J and clone size were drawn from that table, and D and trimming were deduced from the DNA. The sample includes roughly 100,000 clones, with around 94% observed a single time. The ten largest clones take up 2% to 2.5% of the sample.

General conclusions and limits of the study: Conclusions about previously exposed vaccinees are limited, since just a handful of AZD1222 recipients were seropositive for SARS-CoV-2 at baseline. Participants were mostly white British and included more females than males, and it was suggested by the authors that clonal diversity may have been underestimated. The 56-69-year group was small, and its depth increase did not reach significance, likely because of low power. Spike-specific TCR breadth and depth rose significantly after two AZD1222 doses compared with day 0 and with MenACWY recipients. Because no samples from the day 14 peak response were available, repertoires could be characterized only after the peak T cell response. Epitopes outside the regions mutated in the B.1.351 and B.1.1.7 variants were reportedly recognized by nearly half of the unique spike-specific TCRs. Vaccine-associated CD4 TCRs spanned the whole spike protein, with dominant responses in regions 160-218 and 743-854.

This sample's time point label indicates: baseline before first vaccination. Vaccinee samples came from UK trials COV001 and COV002, including a single-blind randomized controlled phase 2/3 trial of AZD1222 (ChAdOx1 nCoV-19) in healthy adults. For TCRbeta chain sequencing, PBMC samples were collected from trial participants at day 0 and at day 28 after the second dose. This sequence was found in an adult in good health. The sample was peripheral blood, taken on day 0 of AZD1222 vaccination.

The CDR3 reads as follows: CASSFGGADITDTQYF. The DNA sequence is given as TGTGCCAGCAGCTTTGGGGGGGCGGATATCACAGATACGCAGTATTTT. The sequence is built from TRBV7-2 and TRBJ2-3, and TRBD2 may be the D gene, going by 7 matching bases. CDR1 and CDR2, per the germline V gene, are SGHTA and FQGNSA. Cut back by 3 bases and 2 bases, the V and J ends lie 15 bases apart. The CDR3 runs 16 amino acids, cysteine and phenylalanine included. The retained sequence is limited to the CDR3, 48 bases, with the frame set at the first base.